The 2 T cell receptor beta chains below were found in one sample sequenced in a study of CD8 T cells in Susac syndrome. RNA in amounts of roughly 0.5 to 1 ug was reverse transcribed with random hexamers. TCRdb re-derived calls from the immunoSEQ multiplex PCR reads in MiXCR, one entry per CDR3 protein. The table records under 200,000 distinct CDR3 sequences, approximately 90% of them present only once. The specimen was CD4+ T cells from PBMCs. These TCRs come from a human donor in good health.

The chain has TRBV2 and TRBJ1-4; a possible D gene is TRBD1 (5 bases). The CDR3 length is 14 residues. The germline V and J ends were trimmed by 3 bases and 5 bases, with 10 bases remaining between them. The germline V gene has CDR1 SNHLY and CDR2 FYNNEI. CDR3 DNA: TGTGCCAGCAGTGAGCAGGGAAGAAATGAAAAACTGTTTTTT. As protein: CASSEQGRNEKLFF.

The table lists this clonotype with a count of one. The CDR3 protein is CSVGKGNLGETQYF. The CDR3 coding sequence is TGCAGCGTTGGTAAAGGGAATTTAGGGGAGACCCAGTACTTC. The chain recombines TRBV29-1 with TRBJ2-5; no clear D. Germline-derived CDR1 and CDR2 are SQVTM and ANQGSEA. The CDR3 has 14 residues. V was pared by 4 bases and J by 5 bases, with 17 bases between.